This T cell receptor beta chain comes out of a study of T cells in Graves' hyperthyroidism and ophthalmopathy (dated by TCRdb to between 2018 and 2021). Study-level background: Peripheral blood samples were taken at the time of initial diagnosis, prior to any treatment. A discovery cohort of about a hundred patients, roughly 45 with Graves' ophthalmopathy and approximately 57 with stable Graves' hyperthyroidism, was used to find distinguishing TCR V-J signatures. Whether ophthalmopathy could be predicted prospectively was tested in an independent validation cohort made up of under 20 hyperthyroidism patients plus 17 patients who later progressed to ophthalmopathy. The 95 to 100 discovery patients were randomly split 7:3 into training and test sets. Thyroid tissue and blood T-cell repertoires from several Graves' hyperthyroidism patients were also compared in the study. After blood sampling, hyperthyroidism patients were treated with methimazole at a starting dose of 30 mg daily, and ophthalmopathy patients were treated with high-dose intravenous methylprednisolone. The paper describes TCR Vbeta CDR3 sequencing of 135 peripheral blood samples, made up of 40 to 45 ophthalmopathy patients, roughly 80 hyperthyroidism patients and 17 progressor patients.

Findings and caveats that apply to the study as a whole: In validation, the model predicted progression to ophthalmopathy with over 65% sensitivity and approximately 78% specificity, a median of approximately 6.7 months before onset. In cross-validation, a model built on a 13 V-J signature told ophthalmopathy apart from stable hyperthyroidism with 85% to 90% sensitivity and roughly 81% specificity, and in testing the same model reached 80%/75%. No statistical method was used to set the sample size in advance, and investigators knew the group allocation. Blood samples also contained most of the expanded thyroid clonotypes (frequency above 0.001), which suggests that blood repertoires may reflect thyroid immune responses.

From V the trimming removes 10 bases and from J it removes 8 bases, while the gene matches leave 6 bases of the junction unaccounted for. There are 13 amino acids in the CDR3, from cysteine to phenylalanine inclusive. Here the CDR3 DNA is all that survives: 39 bases in frame from base 1. Via the germline V gene, CDR1 is MNHNS and CDR2 SASEGT. TCR beta CDR3 regions were amplified from RNA transcripts. For the first round of RT-PCR on the TCR CDR3, the HTBI primer set was used together with the Qiagen OneStep RT-PCR kit. Libraries were constructed in a second round of multiplex PCR, after which size selection and purification were carried out. Libraries were sequenced paired-end with 100 bp reads on an Illumina HiSeq2000. In the original analysis: SOAPnuke was used to process the raw data, with reads discarded if the reads contained adapters or uncalled bases, had a mean Phred below 15, or lacked an exact constant-primer or identifier match. High-quality paired reads were merged using COPE v1.2.5, and each unique nucleotide sequence was defined as a clonotype. Clonotypes were aligned to IMGT TRBV, TRBD and TRBJ reference segments using MiTCR v1.1. The analysis included only V-J combinations with a frequency above 0.0001, which together covered roughly 99% of the repertoires. The TCS score was defined as F50 (clonal expansion) divided by E x V (chaos), with BLOSUM62-based TCRdist calculated between CDR3 peptides within each V-J. Welch's t-statistics and random forest reduced fewer than 550 V-J features to roughly 13, which were used in a naive Bayes classifier (R e1071). The raw public reads went through TCRdb reprocessing: fastp at Q25, MiXCR clone calling, in-frame beta chains kept. Rows with one shared CDR3 protein collapse into an entry with the most common genes and DNA. What appears here as the V and J calls and clone size reflects TCRdb's work, not the paper's. The sample profile shows about 350,000 distinct CDR3 sequences; 11% to 15% of them were found once. The biggest ten clones account for around 23% of the sample.

A patient counted as having stable Graves' hyperthyroidism if no progression to ophthalmopathy occurred over 18 months of follow-up. The hyperthyroidism patients were between 18 and 65 years old and newly diagnosed, with a disease duration of less than 2 months. The study excluded patients with uncontrolled infections, other autoimmune diseases, pregnancy or lactation. Diagnoses were established on the basis of clinical symptoms, serum thyroxine and TRAb, thyroid ultrasound, and orbital computed tomography. Ficoll-Paque density gradient centrifugation was used to isolate PBMCs from approximately 10 ml of fresh peripheral blood. Total RNA was extracted using Trizol reagent, and RNA quality was assessed on an Agilent 2100 Bioanalyzer. This clonotype has ten or more counts. No antigen is known for it. The input lacks base qualities; no much larger clone sits a single base away.

This TCR came from a woman aged 25 to 39 with Graves' hyperthyroidism. Sequenced material: blood. This receptor chain uses TRBV6-1 and TRBJ2-1, and TRBD2 aligns with 12 junction nucleotides. The CDR3 protein is CATRLAGDYEQFF. In nucleotide form, the sequence is TGTGCCACTCGACTAGCGGGAGACTATGAGCAGTTCTTC.